This entry concerns a single T cell receptor beta chain. This sample is part of a study of control samples from healthy donors and cancer patients. Profiled with immunoSEQ multiplex PCR; TCRdb holds only in-frame clones, not every one. There are about 150,000 clones in the sample; approximately 93% occur only once, and 8.5% lies in the top ten. The CDR3 consists of 15 residues. The germline V and J ends were trimmed by 2 bases and 5 bases, with 12 bases remaining between them. Germline lookup yields CDR1 MNHEY and CDR2 SVGEGT. The material sequenced was blood. The chain recombines TRBV6-2 or TRBV6-3 with TRBJ1-4; tentatively, D is TRBD1 (5 bases). This TCR came from a woman in her thirties or forties in good health. The CDR3 DNA follows: TGTGCCAGCAGTTACACCCAGGGTGTAAATGAAAAACTGTTTTTT. This translates into CASSYTQGVNEKLFF.